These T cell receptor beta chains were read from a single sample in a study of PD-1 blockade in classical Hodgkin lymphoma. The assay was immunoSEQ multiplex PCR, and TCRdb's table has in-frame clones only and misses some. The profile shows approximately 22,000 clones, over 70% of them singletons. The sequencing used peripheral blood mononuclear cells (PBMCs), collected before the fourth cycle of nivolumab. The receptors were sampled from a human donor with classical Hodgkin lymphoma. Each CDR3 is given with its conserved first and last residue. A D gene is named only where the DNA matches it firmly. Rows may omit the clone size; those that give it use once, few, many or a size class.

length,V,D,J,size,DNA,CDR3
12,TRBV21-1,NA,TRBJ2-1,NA,TGTGCCAGCAGGGGGTCCTACAATGAGCAGTTCTTC,CASRGSYNEQFF
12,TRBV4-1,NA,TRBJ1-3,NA,TGCGCCAGCATGGCCCCGGGAAACACCATATATTTT,CASMAPGNTIYF
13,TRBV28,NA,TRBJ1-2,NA,TGTGCCAGCAGTTCGGGGTTGCTTGGTGGCTACACCTTC,CASSSGLLGGYTF
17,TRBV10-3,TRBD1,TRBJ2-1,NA,TGTGCCATCAAAGGGGGCCCGGGACAGGGGGCCTACAATGAGCAGTTCTTC,CAIKGGPGQGAYNEQFF
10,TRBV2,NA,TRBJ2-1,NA,TGTGCCAGCAGAAACAATGAGCAGTTCTTC,CASRNNEQFF
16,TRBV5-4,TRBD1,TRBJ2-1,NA,TGTGCCAGCAGCTTGGGCGGGACAGGGTCCTACAATGAGCAGTTCTTC,CASSLGGTGSYNEQFF
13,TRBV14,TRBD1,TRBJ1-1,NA,TGTGCCAGCAAGTTGACAGGGGAGACTGAAGCTTTCTTT,CASKLTGETEAFF
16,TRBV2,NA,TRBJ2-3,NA,TGTGCCAGCACCCCGGTGGGCTCTGCGGGCACAGATACGCAGTATTTT,CASTPVGSAGTDTQYF
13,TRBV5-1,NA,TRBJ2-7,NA,TGCGCCAGCAGCTTGGGGGAAGTAGACGAGCAGTACTTC,CASSLGEVDEQYF
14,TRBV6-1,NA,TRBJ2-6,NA,TGTGCCAGCAGCGACCTGGGTGGGGCCAACGTCCTGACTTTC,CASSDLGGANVLTF
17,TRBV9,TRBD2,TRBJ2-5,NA,TGTGCCAGCAGCGAAGGACTAGCGGGGGGGCTCCAAGAGACCCAGTACTTC,CASSEGLAGGLQETQYF
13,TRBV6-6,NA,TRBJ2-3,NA,TGTGCCAGCAGCGCAGAAAGGGGGGGTACGCAGTATTTT,CASSAERGGTQYF
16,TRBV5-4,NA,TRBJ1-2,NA,TGTGCCAGCCTTCCTTCTGAGTACGGGAGGGACCGAGGCTACACCTTC,CASLPSEYGRDRGYTF
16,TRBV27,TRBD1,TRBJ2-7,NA,TGTGCCAGCAGTTCCTACAGACAGGGCCTCTCCTACGAGCAGTACTTC,CASSSYRQGLSYEQYF
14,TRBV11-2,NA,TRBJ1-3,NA,TGTGCCAGCAGCTCAAGGACCCCTGGAAACACCATATATTTT,CASSSRTPGNTIYF
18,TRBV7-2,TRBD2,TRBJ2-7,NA,TGTGCCAGCAGCTTAGCCGAAAGCGGGAGGTGGTCTAAATCCGAGCAGTACTTC,CASSLAESGRWSKSEQYF
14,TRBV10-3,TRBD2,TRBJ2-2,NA,TGTGCCGGCAAGGCCCTAGCGGACACCGGGGAGCTGTTTTTT,CAGKALADTGELFF
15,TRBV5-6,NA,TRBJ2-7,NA,TGTGCCAGCAGCTTGTGGGCGGGACAGACATACGAGCAGTACTTC,CASSLWAGQTYEQYF
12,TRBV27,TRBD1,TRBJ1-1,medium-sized,TGTGCCAGCGGACAGGGGGCAACTGAAGCTTTCTTT,CASGQGATEAFF
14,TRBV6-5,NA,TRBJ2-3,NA,TGTGCCAGCAGTCGGGTCGAATCCACAGATACGCAGTATTTT,CASSRVESTDTQYF
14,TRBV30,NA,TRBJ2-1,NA,TGTGCCTGGAGTCGAGTAGGGGGATTGGGTGAGCAGTTCTTC,CAWSRVGGLGEQFF
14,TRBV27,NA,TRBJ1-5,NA,TGTGCCAGCAGGTTCTCGGGGTTGACCCAGCCCCAGCATTTT,CASRFSGLTQPQHF
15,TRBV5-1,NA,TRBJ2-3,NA,TGCGCCAGCAGCTTGGAACAGGTCCTCACAGATACGCAGTATTTT,CASSLEQVLTDTQYF
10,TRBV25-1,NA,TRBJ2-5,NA,TGTGCCAGCATCGGGAAGACCCAGTACTTC,CASIGKTQYF
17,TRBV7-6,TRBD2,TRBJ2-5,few,TGTGCCAGCAGCTTAATCTTGGTAGCGGGGGGGCAAGAGACCCAGTACTTC,CASSLILVAGGQETQYF
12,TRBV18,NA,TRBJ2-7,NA,TGTGCCAGCTCACCCTTCGACGGCGAGCAGTACTTC,CASSPFDGEQYF
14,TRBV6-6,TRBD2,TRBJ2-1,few,TGTGCCAGCAGCCTAGCGGATATCTACAATGAGCAGTTCTTC,CASSLADIYNEQFF
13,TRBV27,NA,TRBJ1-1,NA,TGTGCCAGCAGTCTTCTGACAGGTAATGAAGCTTTCTTT,CASSLLTGNEAFF
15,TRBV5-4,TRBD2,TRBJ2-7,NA,TGTGCCAGCAGCCGGACTAGCGGGAGCTCCTACGAGCAGTACTTC,CASSRTSGSSYEQYF
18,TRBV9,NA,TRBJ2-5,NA,TGTGCCAGCAGCGTAGCTACCGGGTGGGGGAGCTCACAAGAGACCCAGTACTTC,CASSVATGWGSSQETQYF
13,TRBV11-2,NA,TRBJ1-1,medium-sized,TGTGCCAGCAGCGTTGATAGAGGGACTGAAGCTTTCTTT,CASSVDRGTEAFF
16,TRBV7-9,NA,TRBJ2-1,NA,TGTGCCAGCAGCTCAGGATCCGGGACTCTTAATAAGGAGCAGTTCTTC,CASSSGSGTLNKEQFF
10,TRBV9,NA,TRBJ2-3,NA,TGTGCCAGCGGATGGGATACGCAGTATTTT,CASGWDTQYF
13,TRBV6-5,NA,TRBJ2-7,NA,TGTGCCAGCAGTCCCTATTTGAAAGGGGAGCAGTACTTC,CASSPYLKGEQYF
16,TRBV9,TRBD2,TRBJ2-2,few,TGTGCCAGCAGCCCACCTGGCGGGAGGGAGTTCGGGGAGCTGTTTTTT,CASSPPGGREFGELFF
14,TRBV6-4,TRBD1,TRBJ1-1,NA,TGTGCCAGCAGTCCGGACAGGATGAACACTGAAGCTTTCTTT,CASSPDRMNTEAFF
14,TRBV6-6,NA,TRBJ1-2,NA,TGTGCCAGCAGTTACTCGATCGGCAACTATGGCTACACCTTC,CASSYSIGNYGYTF
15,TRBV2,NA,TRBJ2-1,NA,TGTGCCAGCACACGGACCCAGGGCCCCTACAATGAGCAGTTCTTC,CASTRTQGPYNEQFF
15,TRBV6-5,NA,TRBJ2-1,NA,TGTGCCAGCAGACAACAGAGTTTACTTTACAATGAGCAGTTCTTC,CASRQQSLLYNEQFF
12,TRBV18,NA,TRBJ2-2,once,TGTGCCAGCTCACCACGTATCGGGGAGCTGTTTTTT,CASSPRIGELFF